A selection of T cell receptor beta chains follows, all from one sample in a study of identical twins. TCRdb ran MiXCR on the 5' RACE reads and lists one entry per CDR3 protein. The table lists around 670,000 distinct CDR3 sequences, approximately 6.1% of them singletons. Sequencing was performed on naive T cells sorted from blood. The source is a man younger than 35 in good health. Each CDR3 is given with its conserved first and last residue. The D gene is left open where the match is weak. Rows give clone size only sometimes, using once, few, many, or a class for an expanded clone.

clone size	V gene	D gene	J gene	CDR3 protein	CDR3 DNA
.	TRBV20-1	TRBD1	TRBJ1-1	CSANRGGMNTEAFF	TGCAGTGCTAACAGGGGAGGGATGAACACTGAAGCTTTCTTT
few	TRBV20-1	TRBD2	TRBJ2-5	CSAGGTLQETQYF	TGCAGTGCCGGGGGGACCTTACAAGAGACCCAGTACTTC
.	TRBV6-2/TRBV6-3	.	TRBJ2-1	CASSLLLLQGYNEQFF	TGTGCCAGCAGCCTTTTGCTTCTTCAGGGTTACAATGAGCAGTTCTTC
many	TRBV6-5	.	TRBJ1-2	CASSYSPDSTNYGYTF	TGTGCCAGCAGTTACAGTCCAGACTCGACTAACTATGGCTACACCTTC
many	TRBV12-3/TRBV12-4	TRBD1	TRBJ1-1	CASSEAGGNGVAFF	TGTGCCAGCAGTGAAGCAGGGGGCAATGGAGTAGCTTTCTTT
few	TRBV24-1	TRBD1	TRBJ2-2	CATSNPQGQGYTGELFF	TGTGCCACCAGCAACCCCCAGGGACAGGGATACACCGGGGAGCTGTTTTTT
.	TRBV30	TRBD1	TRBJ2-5	CAWSVGQGVETQYF	TGTGCCTGGAGTGTAGGACAGGGGGTTGAGACCCAGTACTTC
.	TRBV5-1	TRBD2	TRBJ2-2	CASSLTSGSVGELFF	TGCGCCAGCAGCTTGACTAGCGGGAGTGTCGGGGAGCTGTTTTTT
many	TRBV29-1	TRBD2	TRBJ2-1	CSVQNTIGLAGGMGNEQFF	TGCAGCGTTCAAAATACGATAGGACTAGCGGGAGGTATGGGTAATGAGCAGTTCTTC
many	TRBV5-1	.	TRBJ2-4	CASSWREESAKNIQYF	TGCGCCAGCAGCTGGAGAGAGGAGTCAGCCAAAAACATTCAGTACTTC
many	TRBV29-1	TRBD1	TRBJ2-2	CSVQDRDTGELFF	TGCAGCGTCCAAGACAGGGACACCGGGGAGCTGTTTTTT
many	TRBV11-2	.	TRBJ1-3	CASSSLKRGGASGNTIYF	TGTGCCAGCAGCTCATTGAAGAGGGGCGGGGCCTCTGGAAACACCATATATTTT
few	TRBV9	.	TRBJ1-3	CASSQGRPSSGNTIYF	TGTGCCAGCAGCCAGGGACGGCCCTCCTCTGGAAACACCATATATTTT
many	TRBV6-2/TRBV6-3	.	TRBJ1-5	CATQTGNSNQPQHF	TGTGCCACCCAAACAGGGAATAGCAATCAGCCCCAGCATTTT
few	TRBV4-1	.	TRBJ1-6	CASSGAPGNSPLHF	TGCGCCAGCAGCGGAGCGCCAGGGAATTCACCCCTCCACTTT
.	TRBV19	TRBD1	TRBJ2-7	CASSIGTGVYEQYF	TGTGCCAGTAGTATTGGGACAGGAGTCTACGAGCAGTACTTC
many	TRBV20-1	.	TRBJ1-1	CSAPQNTEAFF	TGCAGTGCTCCCCAGAACACTGAAGCTTTCTTT
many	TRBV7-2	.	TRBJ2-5	CASSHPPRAQETQYF	TGTGCCAGCAGCCACCCCCCCAGGGCTCAAGAGACCCAGTACTTC
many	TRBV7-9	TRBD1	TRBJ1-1	CASSPGTGKTEAFF	TGTGCCAGCAGCCCCGGGACAGGGAAGACTGAAGCTTTCTTT
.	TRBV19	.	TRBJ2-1	CASSIDLLGEQFF	TGTGCCAGTAGTATAGACCTTCTTGGTGAGCAGTTCTTC
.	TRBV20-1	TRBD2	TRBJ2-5	CSASTASGVQETQYF	TGCAGTGCTAGCACCGCTAGCGGGGTACAAGAGACCCAGTACTTC
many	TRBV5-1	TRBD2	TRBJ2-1	CASSLGLAGLASYNEQFF	TGCGCCAGCAGCTTAGGACTAGCGGGACTGGCCTCCTACAATGAGCAGTTCTTC
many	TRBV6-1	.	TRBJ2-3	CASRGMGGHPVGDTQYF	TGTGCCAGCAGGGGAATGGGGGGGCACCCCGTTGGGGATACGCAGTATTTT
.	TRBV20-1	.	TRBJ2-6	CSATGPVASGANVLTF	TGCAGTGCCACGGGCCCCGTCGCCTCTGGGGCCAACGTCCTGACTTTC
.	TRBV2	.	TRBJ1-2	CASSARQVGSHTF	TGTGCCAGCAGTGCACGGCAGGTGGGGTCCCACACCTTC
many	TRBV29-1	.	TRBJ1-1	CSAQGRGRGTEAFF	TGCAGCGCCCAGGGAAGGGGACGAGGGACTGAAGCTTTCTTT
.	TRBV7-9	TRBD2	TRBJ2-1	CASSLDLAGVKFF	TGTGCCAGCAGCTTAGATTTAGCGGGAGTAAAGTTCTTC
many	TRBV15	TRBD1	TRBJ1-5	CASLDRGLSQPQHF	TGTGCCTCACTCGACAGGGGGCTTAGTCAGCCCCAGCATTTT
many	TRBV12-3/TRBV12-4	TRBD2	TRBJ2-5	CASRRTSGIPQETQYF	TGTGCCAGCAGACGGACTAGCGGGATTCCCCAAGAGACCCAGTACTTC
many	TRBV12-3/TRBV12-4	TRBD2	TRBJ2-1	CASSLGLAGGPRDEQFF	TGTGCCAGCAGTTTGGGACTAGCGGGAGGGCCTCGGGATGAGCAGTTCTTC
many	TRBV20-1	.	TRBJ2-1	CSATLNEQFF	TGCAGTGCTACTCTAAATGAGCAGTTCTTC
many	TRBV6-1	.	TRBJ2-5	CASSHTGREETQYF	TGTGCCAGCAGCCACACGGGTAGGGAGGAGACCCAGTACTTC
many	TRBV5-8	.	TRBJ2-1	CASSIGYRIDEQFF	TGTGCCAGCAGTATAGGATACCGAATCGATGAGCAGTTCTTC
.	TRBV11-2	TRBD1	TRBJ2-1	CASSLNHWDRPQEQFF	TGTGCCAGCAGCTTAAACCATTGGGACAGGCCCCAAGAGCAGTTCTTC
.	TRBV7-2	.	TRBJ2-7	CASSLSGKAYEQYF	TGTGCCAGCAGCTTAAGTGGGAAGGCCTACGAGCAGTACTTC
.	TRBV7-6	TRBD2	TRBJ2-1	CASSLVASGYYNEQFF	TGTGCCAGCAGCTTAGTCGCTAGCGGATACTACAATGAGCAGTTCTTC
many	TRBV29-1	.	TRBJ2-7	CSVVDATGTYEQYF	TGCAGCGTTGTTGATGCAACAGGAACCTACGAGCAGTACTTC
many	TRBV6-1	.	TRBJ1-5	CASSGRGGQPQHF	TGTGCCAGCAGTGGGAGGGGTGGTCAGCCCCAGCATTTT
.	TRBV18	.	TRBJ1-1	CASSPVSEAFF	TGTGCCAGCTCGCCCGTAAGTGAAGCTTTCTTT
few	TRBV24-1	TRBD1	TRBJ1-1	CATRDRAMNTEAFF	TGTGCCACCAGGGACAGGGCCATGAACACTGAAGCTTTCTTT
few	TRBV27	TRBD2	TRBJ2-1	CASSLLSSGRAYNEQFF	TGTGCCAGCAGTTTACTCTCTAGCGGGAGGGCCTACAATGAGCAGTTCTTC
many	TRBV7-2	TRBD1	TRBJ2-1	CASSYSDRGYNEQFF	TGTGCCAGCAGCTACTCGGACAGGGGTTACAATGAGCAGTTCTTC
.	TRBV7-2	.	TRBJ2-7	CASRPGLTPYEQYF	TGTGCCAGCAGACCAGGACTAACCCCCTACGAGCAGTACTTC
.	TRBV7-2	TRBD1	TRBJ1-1	CASSSRTGEGKAFF	TGTGCCAGCAGCTCGAGGACAGGGGAGGGGAAAGCTTTCTTT
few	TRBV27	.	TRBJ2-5	CASSLRGSYETQYF	TGTGCCAGCAGTTTAAGGGGGAGCTATGAGACCCAGTACTTC
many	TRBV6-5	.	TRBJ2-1	CASSWGHSSYNEQFF	TGTGCCAGCAGTTGGGGACACAGCTCCTACAATGAGCAGTTCTTC
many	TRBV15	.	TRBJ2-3	CATSKGHTSTDTQYF	TGTGCCACCAGCAAGGGTCATACTAGCACAGATACGCAGTATTTT
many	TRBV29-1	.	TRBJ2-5	CSVEWETQYF	TGCAGCGTTGAATGGGAGACCCAGTACTTC
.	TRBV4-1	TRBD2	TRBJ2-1	CASSQSMVGGPRNEQFF	TGCGCCAGCAGCCAGTCTATGGTGGGAGGGCCTCGGAATGAGCAGTTCTTC
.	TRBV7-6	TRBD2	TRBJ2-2	CASSSILAGDGTGELFF	TGTGCCAGCAGCTCAATACTAGCGGGAGATGGAACCGGGGAGCTGTTTTTT
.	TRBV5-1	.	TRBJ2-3	CASSQRRTATDTQYF	TGCGCCAGCAGCCAGAGAAGGACAGCCACAGATACGCAGTATTTT
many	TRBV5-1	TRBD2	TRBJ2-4	CASSLAGGDIQYF	TGCGCCAGCAGCTTGGCGGGAGGGGACATTCAGTACTTC
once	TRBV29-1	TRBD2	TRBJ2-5	CSALLDAGRGETQYF	TGCAGCGCTCTCCTGGATGCGGGGAGGGGAGAGACCCAGTACTTC
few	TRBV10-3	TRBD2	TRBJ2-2	CAISESDTSGRGELFF	TGTGCCATCAGTGAGTCGGACACTAGCGGGAGAGGAGAGCTGTTTTTT
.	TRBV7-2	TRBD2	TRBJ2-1	CASSRLATAGYNEQFF	TGTGCCAGCAGCAGACTAGCGACCGCGGGCTACAATGAGCAGTTCTTC
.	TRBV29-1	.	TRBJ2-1	CSVEANLNNEQFF	TGCAGCGTTGAAGCCAACTTAAACAATGAGCAGTTCTTC
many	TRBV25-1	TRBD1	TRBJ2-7	CASSPTGGYEQYF	TGTGCCAGCAGTCCTACAGGGGGATACGAGCAGTACTTC
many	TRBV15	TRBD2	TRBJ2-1	CATSRVAGGSNEQFF	TGTGCCACCAGCAGAGTTGCGGGAGGGTCCAATGAGCAGTTCTTC